Listed below are T cell receptor beta chains from one sample, sequenced in a study of CD8 T cells in Susac syndrome. TCRdb ran MiXCR on the immunoSEQ multiplex PCR reads and lists one entry per CDR3 protein. This table holds around 230,000 distinct CDR3 sequences, 95% found once. The material sequenced was CD4+ T cells from PBMCs. Source of these receptors: a human donor with multiple sclerosis. The CDR3 runs from the conserved cysteine through the conserved F or W. The order of the fields is V gene, J gene, CDR3 protein.

v_gene: TRBV12-3/TRBV12-4
j_gene: TRBJ2-7
CDR3aa: CASSLLAGQYF

v_gene: TRBV27
j_gene: TRBJ2-2
CDR3aa: CASSPRTSGSITGELFF

v_gene: TRBV27
j_gene: TRBJ2-5
CDR3aa: CASSLSPSTGRETQYF

v_gene: TRBV5-4
j_gene: TRBJ2-7
CDR3aa: CASSLPTQGTREQYF

v_gene: TRBV23-1
j_gene: TRBJ1-1
CDR3aa: CASSRGEAFF

v_gene: TRBV7-9
j_gene: TRBJ2-1
CDR3aa: CASSQPRGRIVRDNEQFF

v_gene: TRBV6-6
j_gene: TRBJ1-1
CDR3aa: CASKADSSNTEAFF

v_gene: TRBV6-5
j_gene: TRBJ1-2
CDR3aa: CASSTAGSYGYTF

v_gene: TRBV18
j_gene: TRBJ1-5
CDR3aa: CASSPPESRGSNQPQHF

v_gene: TRBV20-1
j_gene: TRBJ2-5
CDR3aa: CSAIAGANQETQYF

v_gene: TRBV19
j_gene: TRBJ2-7
CDR3aa: CASSAGTSTHEQYF

v_gene: TRBV30
j_gene: TRBJ1-5
CDR3aa: CASGTGGVQPQHF

v_gene: TRBV7-2
j_gene: TRBJ1-2
CDR3aa: CASSPAGFHGYTF

v_gene: TRBV28
j_gene: TRBJ2-4
CDR3aa: CASSPQTVAKNIQYF

v_gene: TRBV27
j_gene: TRBJ2-3
CDR3aa: CASSLTGRTDTQYF

v_gene: TRBV12-3/TRBV12-4
j_gene: TRBJ1-1
CDR3aa: CASSFARDTEAFF

v_gene: TRBV20-1
j_gene: TRBJ2-3
CDR3aa: CSASHRTSGISIPDTQYF

v_gene: TRBV27
j_gene: TRBJ1-1
CDR3aa: CASSPRGPTNTEAFF

v_gene: TRBV7-6
j_gene: TRBJ2-7
CDR3aa: CASSRSRERSHEQYF

v_gene: TRBV2
j_gene: TRBJ2-7
CDR3aa: CASSEFPGSGYEQYF

v_gene: TRBV7-9
j_gene: TRBJ2-5
CDR3aa: CASSLAWRESQETQYF

v_gene: TRBV3-1
j_gene: TRBJ2-7
CDR3aa: CASSQEARATYEQYF

v_gene: TRBV4-2
j_gene: TRBJ1-6
CDR3aa: CASRRTGGNSPLHF

v_gene: TRBV3-1
j_gene: TRBJ1-1
CDR3aa: CASSQVGGSGEAFF

v_gene: TRBV7-8
j_gene: TRBJ1-2
CDR3aa: CASSLAEGHGYTF

v_gene: TRBV4-1
j_gene: TRBJ2-5
CDR3aa: CASSWIGGQETQYF

v_gene: TRBV3-1
j_gene: TRBJ2-7
CDR3aa: CASSQGRPSEQYF

v_gene: TRBV9
j_gene: TRBJ2-7
CDR3aa: CASSVTGSGYEQYF

v_gene: TRBV20-1
j_gene: TRBJ2-2
CDR3aa: CSARDQSSGRTTGELFF

v_gene: TRBV3-1
j_gene: TRBJ2-7
CDR3aa: CASSHKYPPYEQYF

v_gene: TRBV12-3/TRBV12-4
j_gene: TRBJ1-6
CDR3aa: CASSAGSSNSPLHF

v_gene: TRBV5-4
j_gene: TRBJ2-5
CDR3aa: CASSPGGLGETQYF

v_gene: TRBV4-1
j_gene: TRBJ1-1
CDR3aa: CASSQDNTEAFF

v_gene: TRBV20-1
j_gene: TRBJ2-1
CDR3aa: CSASSGGNYNEQFF

v_gene: TRBV30
j_gene: TRBJ1-2
CDR3aa: CAWSGTSTLYGYTF

v_gene: TRBV3-1
j_gene: TRBJ2-7
CDR3aa: CASRLGQGKDEQYF

v_gene: TRBV6-5
j_gene: TRBJ1-2
CDR3aa: CASSLNANYGYTF

v_gene: TRBV29-1
j_gene: TRBJ1-2
CDR3aa: CSAASDPWTGLRGYTF

v_gene: TRBV5-1
j_gene: TRBJ2-7
CDR3aa: CASSSAGSHGEQYF